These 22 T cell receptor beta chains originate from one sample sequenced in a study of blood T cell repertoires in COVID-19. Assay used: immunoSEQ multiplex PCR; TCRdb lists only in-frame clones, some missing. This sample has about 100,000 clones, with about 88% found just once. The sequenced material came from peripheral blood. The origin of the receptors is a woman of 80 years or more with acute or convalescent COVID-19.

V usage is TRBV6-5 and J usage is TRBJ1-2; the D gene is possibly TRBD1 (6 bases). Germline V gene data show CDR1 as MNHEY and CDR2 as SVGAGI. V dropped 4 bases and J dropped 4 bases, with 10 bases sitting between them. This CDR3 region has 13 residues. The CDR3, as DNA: TGTGCCAGCAGTTCCTGGGACACCTATGGCTACACCTTC. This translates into CASSSWDTYGYTF.

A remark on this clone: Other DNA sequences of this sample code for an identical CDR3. In DNA form, the CDR3 reads TGTGCCAGCTCACCAAAGACAGACAACTATGGCTACACCTTC. Translating it yields CASSPKTDNYGYTF. The chain combines TRBV18 with TRBJ1-2, with D maybe TRBD1 (5 bases). The germline V and J ends were trimmed by 2 bases and 2 bases, with 9 bases remaining between them. CDR1 and CDR2 (germline): KGHSH, LQKENI. The length of the CDR3 is 14 residues.

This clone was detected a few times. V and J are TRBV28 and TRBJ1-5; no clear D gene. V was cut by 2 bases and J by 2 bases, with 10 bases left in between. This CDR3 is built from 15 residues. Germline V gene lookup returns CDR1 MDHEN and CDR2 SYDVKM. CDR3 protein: CASSLVGRRNQPQHF. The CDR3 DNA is TGTGCCAGCAGTTTAGTGGGCCGCCGCAATCAGCCCCAGCATTTT.

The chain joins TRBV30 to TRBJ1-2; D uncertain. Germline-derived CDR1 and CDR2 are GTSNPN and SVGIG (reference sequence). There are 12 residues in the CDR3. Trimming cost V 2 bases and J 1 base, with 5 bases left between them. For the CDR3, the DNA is TGTGCCTGGAGTACACATAACTATGGCTACACCTTC. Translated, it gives CAWSTHNYGYTF.

The CDR3 reads CASSLGRRGLNTEAFF. The DNA of the CDR3 is TGTGCCAGCAGCTTAGGGAGGCGGGGGTTAAACACTGAAGCTTTCTTT. The chain links TRBV7-8 to TRBJ1-1, with D possibly TRBD1 on 5 matching bases. V lost 1 base to trimming and J lost 2 bases, with 14 bases between them. The germline V gene has CDR1 SGHVS and CDR2 FQNEAQ. CDR3 length: 16 amino acids.

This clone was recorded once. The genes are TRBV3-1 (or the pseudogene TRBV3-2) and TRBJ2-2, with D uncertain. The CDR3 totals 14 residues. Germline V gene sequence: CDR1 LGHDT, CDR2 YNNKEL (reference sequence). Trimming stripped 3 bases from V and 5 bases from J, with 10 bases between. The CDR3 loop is CASSQFSRTGELFF. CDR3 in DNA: TGTGCCAGCAGCCAGTTCTCGCGGACCGGGGAGCTGTTTTTT.

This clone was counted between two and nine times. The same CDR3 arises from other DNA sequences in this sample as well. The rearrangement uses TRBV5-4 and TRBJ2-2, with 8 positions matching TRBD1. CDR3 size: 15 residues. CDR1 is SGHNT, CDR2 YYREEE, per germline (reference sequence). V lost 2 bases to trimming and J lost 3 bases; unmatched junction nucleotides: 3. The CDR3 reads CASSLPTGDTGELFF. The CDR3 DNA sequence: TGTGCCAGCAGCTTACCGACAGGGGACACCGGGGAGCTGTTTTTT.

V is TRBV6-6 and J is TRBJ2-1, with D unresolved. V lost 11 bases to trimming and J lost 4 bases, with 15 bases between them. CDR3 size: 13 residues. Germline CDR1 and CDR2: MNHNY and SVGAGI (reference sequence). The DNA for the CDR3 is TGTGCCGGAAGAGGTGCGGTTTACAATGAGCAGTTCTTC. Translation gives CAGRGAVYNEQFF.

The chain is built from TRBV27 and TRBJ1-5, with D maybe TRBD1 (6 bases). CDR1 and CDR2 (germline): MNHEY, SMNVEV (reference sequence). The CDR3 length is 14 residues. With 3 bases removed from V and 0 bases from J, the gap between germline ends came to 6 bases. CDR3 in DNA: TGTGCCAGCAGTTTCAGGGGTAGCAATCAGCCCCAGCATTTT. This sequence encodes CASSFRGSNQPQHF.

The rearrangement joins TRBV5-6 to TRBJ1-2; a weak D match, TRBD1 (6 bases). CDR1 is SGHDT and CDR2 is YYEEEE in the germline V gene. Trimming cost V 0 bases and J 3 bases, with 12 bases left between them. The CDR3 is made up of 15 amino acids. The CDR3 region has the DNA TGTGCCAGCAGCTTGGCCTACAGGGAATACTATGGCTACACCTTC. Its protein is CASSLAYREYYGYTF. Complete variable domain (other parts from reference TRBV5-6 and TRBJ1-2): DAGVTQSPTHLIKTRGQQVTLRCSPKSGHDTVSWYQQALGQGPQFIFQYYEEEERQRGNFPDRFSGHQFPNYSSELNVNALLLGDSALYLCASSLAYREYYGYTFGSGTRLTVV.

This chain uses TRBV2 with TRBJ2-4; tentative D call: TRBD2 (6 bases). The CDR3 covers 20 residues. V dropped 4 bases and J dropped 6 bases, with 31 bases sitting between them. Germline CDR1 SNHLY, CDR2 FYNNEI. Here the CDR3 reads CASSVNRGREIIQLANIQYF. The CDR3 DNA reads TGTGCCAGCAGTGTAAATAGGGGCAGGGAAATTATACAACTAGCAAACATTCAGTACTTC.

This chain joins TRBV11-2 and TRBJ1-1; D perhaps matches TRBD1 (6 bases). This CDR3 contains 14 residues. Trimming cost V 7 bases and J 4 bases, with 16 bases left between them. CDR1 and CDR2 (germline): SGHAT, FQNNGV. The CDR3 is CASKYSGTFTEAFF. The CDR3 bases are TGTGCCAGCAAGTATTCCGGGACATTCACTGAAGCTTTCTTT.

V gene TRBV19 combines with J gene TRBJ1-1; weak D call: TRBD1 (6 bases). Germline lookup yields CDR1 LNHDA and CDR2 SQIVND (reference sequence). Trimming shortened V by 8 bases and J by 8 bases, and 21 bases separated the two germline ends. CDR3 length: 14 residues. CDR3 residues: CASHKTGETKEAFF. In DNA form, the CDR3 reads TGTGCCAGTCACAAGACAGGAGAAACCAAAGAAGCTTTCTTT.

The CDR3 reads CASSVTSYGYTF. CDR3 in DNA: TGTGCCAGCAGTGTCACATCTTATGGCTACACCTTC. The chain has TRBV2 and TRBJ1-2; D is unclear. V dropped 4 bases and J dropped 5 bases, with 8 bases sitting between them. The length of the CDR3 is 12 residues. Germline-derived CDR1 and CDR2 are SNHLY and FYNNEI.

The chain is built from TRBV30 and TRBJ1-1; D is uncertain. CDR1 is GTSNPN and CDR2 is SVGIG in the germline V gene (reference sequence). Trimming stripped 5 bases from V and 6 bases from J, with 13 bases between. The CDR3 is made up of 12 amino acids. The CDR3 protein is CAWGSGGPEAFF. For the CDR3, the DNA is TGTGCCTGGGGTTCCGGTGGGCCTGAAGCTTTCTTT.

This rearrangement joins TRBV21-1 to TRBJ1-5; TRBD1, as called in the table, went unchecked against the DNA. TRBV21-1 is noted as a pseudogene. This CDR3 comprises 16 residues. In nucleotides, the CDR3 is TGTGCCAGCAGCAAAGGGGCCGGCACCGCCAATCAGCCCCAGCATTTT. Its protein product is CASSKGAGTANQPQHF.

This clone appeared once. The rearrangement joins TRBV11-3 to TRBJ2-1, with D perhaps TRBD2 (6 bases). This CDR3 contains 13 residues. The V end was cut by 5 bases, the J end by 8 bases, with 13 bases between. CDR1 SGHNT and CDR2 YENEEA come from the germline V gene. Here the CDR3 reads CASSLPPGDEQFF. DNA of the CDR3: TGTGCCAGCAGCCTCCCTCCGGGAGATGAGCAGTTCTTC.

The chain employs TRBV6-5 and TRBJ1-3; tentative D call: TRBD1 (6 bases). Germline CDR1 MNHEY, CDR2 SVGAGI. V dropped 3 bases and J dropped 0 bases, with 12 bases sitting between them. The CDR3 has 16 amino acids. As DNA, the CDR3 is TGTGCCAGCAGTTATTCAGGGGTTAACTCTGGAAACACCATATATTTT. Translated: CASSYSGVNSGNTIYF.

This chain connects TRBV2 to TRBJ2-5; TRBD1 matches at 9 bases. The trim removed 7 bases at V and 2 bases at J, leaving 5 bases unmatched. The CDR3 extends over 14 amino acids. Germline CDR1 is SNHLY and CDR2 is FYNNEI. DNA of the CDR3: TGTGCCAGCAACCGAGGGACAGGGCAAGAGACCCAGTACTTC. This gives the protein CASNRGTGQETQYF.

The CDR3 is CASSNYRETQYF. CDR3 DNA sequence: TGTGCCAGCAGCAACTACCGGGAGACCCAGTACTTC. V is TRBV28 and J is TRBJ2-5; D is undetermined. From germline, CDR1 is MDHEN and CDR2 SYDVKM. The CDR3 is 12 residues long. V was pared by 6 bases and J by 5 bases, with 10 bases between.

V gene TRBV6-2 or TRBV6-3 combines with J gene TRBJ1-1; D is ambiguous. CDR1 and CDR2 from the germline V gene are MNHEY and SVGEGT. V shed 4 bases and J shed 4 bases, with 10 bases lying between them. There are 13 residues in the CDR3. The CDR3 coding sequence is TGTGCCAGCAGTTTCATGGCGGGCACTGAAGCTTTCTTT. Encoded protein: CASSFMAGTEAFF.

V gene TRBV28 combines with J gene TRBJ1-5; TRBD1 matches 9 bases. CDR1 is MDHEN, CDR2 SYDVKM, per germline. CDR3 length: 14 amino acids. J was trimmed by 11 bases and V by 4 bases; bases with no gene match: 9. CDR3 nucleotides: TGTGCCAGCAGTTGGGGACAGGGAATTAGGACCCAGCATTTT. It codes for CASSWGQGIRTQHF. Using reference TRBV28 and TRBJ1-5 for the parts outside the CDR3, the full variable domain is DVKVTQSSRYLVKRTGEKVFLECVQDMDHENMFWYRQDPGLGLRLIYFSYDVKMKEKGDIPEGYSVSREKKERFSLILESASTNQTSMYLCASSWGQGIRTQHFGDGTRLSIL.